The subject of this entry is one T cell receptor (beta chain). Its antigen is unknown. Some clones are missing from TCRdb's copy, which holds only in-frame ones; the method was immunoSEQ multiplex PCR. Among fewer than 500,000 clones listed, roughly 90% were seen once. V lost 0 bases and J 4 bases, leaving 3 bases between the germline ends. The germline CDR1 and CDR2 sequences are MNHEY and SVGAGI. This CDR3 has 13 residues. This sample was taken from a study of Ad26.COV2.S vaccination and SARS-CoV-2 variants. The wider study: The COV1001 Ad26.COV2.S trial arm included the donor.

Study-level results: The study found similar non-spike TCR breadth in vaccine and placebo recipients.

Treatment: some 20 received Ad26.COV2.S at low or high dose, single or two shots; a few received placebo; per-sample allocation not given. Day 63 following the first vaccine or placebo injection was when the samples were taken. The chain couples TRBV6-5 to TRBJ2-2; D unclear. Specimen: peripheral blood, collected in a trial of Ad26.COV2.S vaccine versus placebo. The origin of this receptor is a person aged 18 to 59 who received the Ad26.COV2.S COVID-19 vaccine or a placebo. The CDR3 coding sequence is TGTGCCAGCAGTTACTCTTTCACCGGGGAGCTGTTTTTT. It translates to CASSYSFTGELFF.